Listed below are T cell receptor beta chains from one sample, sequenced in a study of PD-1 blockade in mismatch repair-deficient tumors. Only in-frame clones appear in the TCRdb table, and some are missing; sequencing was by immunoSEQ multiplex PCR. Here the sample spans more than 30,000 clones, approximately 85% being singletons. The specimen comprised peripheral blood, sampled about 76 weeks after starting pembrolizumab. The receptors stem from an adult with mismatch repair-deficient cancer. The CDR3 runs from the conserved cysteine through the conserved F or W. The order of the fields is V gene, clone size, J gene, D gene, CDR3 protein, CDR3 DNA. The D gene is left open where the match is weak. Rows give clone size only sometimes, using once, few, many, or a class for an expanded clone.

TRBV7-2	.	TRBJ1-1	.	CASSLVPNTEAFF	TGTGCCAGCAGCTTAGTTCCGAACACTGAAGCTTTCTTT
TRBV9	.	TRBJ2-2	.	CASSVRGPNTGELFF	TGTGCCAGCAGCGTCCGGGGTCCGAACACCGGGGAGCTGTTTTTT
TRBV4-1	.	TRBJ2-2	TRBD2	CASSQEVRTSGLGGELFF	TGCGCCAGCAGCCAAGAGGTCAGGACTAGTGGCCTGGGAGGGGAGCTGTTTTTT
TRBV6-4	.	TRBJ2-3	TRBD1	CASSGRQGADTQYF	TGTGCCAGCAGTGGACGACAGGGGGCAGATACGCAGTATTTT
TRBV9	once	TRBJ2-3	TRBD2	CASSASGSTDTQYF	TGTGCCAGCAGCGCTAGCGGGAGCACAGATACGCAGTATTTT
TRBV30	.	TRBJ1-3	TRBD1	CAWSTGDGNTIYF	TGTGCCTGGAGCACAGGGGATGGAAACACCATATATTTT
TRBV10-3	few	TRBJ2-7	.	CAISESAYEQYF	TGTGCCATCAGTGAATCGGCCTACGAGCAGTACTTC
TRBV7-9	.	TRBJ1-1	TRBD1	CASSFTGVAFF	TGTGCCAGCAGCTTTACAGGGGTAGCTTTCTTT
TRBV27	.	TRBJ2-2	.	CASSFRGPDTGELFF	TGTGCCAGCAGTTTTCGGGGGCCGGACACCGGGGAGCTGTTTTTT
TRBV15	.	TRBJ1-2	TRBD1	CATSRAWDRGEYGYTF	TGTGCCACCAGCAGAGCGTGGGACAGGGGGGAATATGGCTACACCTTC
TRBV7-2	once	TRBJ2-1	.	CASSLDVSSYNEQFF	TGTGCCAGCAGCTTAGATGTTAGCTCCTACAATGAGCAGTTCTTC
TRBV5-1	.	TRBJ2-1	.	CASSPAANEQFF	TGCGCCAGCAGCCCGGCAGCAAATGAGCAGTTCTTC
TRBV25-1	few	TRBJ2-5	.	CASSEAMGVMETQYF	TGTGCCAGCAGTGAAGCCATGGGGGTAATGGAGACCCAGTACTTC
TRBV5-1	.	TRBJ2-3	TRBD1	CASSPGQGADTQYF	TGCGCCAGCAGCCCCGGACAGGGGGCTGATACGCAGTATTTT
TRBV7-9	few	TRBJ1-2	.	CASSLTGYGYTF	TGTGCCAGCAGCTTAACTGGTTATGGCTACACCTTC
TRBV6-1	.	TRBJ2-3	TRBD1	CASPDRVGDTQYF	TGTGCCAGCCCGGACAGGGTCGGGGATACGCAGTATTTT
TRBV29-1	.	TRBJ2-7	.	CSVDGGNDYEQYF	TGCAGCGTGGACGGTGGCAACGACTACGAGCAGTACTTC
TRBV27	.	TRBJ2-3	.	CASSFLSSKDTQYF	TGTGCCAGCAGTTTTTTGTCATCGAAAGATACGCAGTATTTT
TRBV7-9	.	TRBJ2-2	.	CASRPRRGGSGELFF	TGTGCCAGCAGACCTCGGAGGGGTGGATCCGGGGAGCTGTTTTTT
TRBV27	few	TRBJ2-1	.	CASSFGFIGFNEQFF	TGTGCCAGCAGTTTCGGTTTCATTGGGTTCAATGAGCAGTTCTTC
TRBV14	.	TRBJ1-1	.	CASSQGAGIEAFF	TGTGCCAGCAGCCAAGGGGCAGGGATTGAAGCTTTCTTT
TRBV19	.	TRBJ2-3	.	CASSPPGVPDTQYF	TGTGCCAGTAGTCCCCCGGGGGTCCCCGATACGCAGTATTTT
TRBV6-5	.	TRBJ1-4	.	CASSYALNEKLFF	TGTGCCAGCAGTTATGCGCTTAATGAAAAACTGTTTTTT
TRBV7-2	.	TRBJ1-1	.	CASSLASRDTEAFF	TGTGCCAGCAGCTTAGCTAGTAGAGACACTGAAGCTTTCTTT
TRBV5-1	.	TRBJ2-2	.	CASSFGYTSNTGELFF	TGCGCCAGCAGCTTTGGGTACACCTCGAACACCGGGGAGCTGTTTTTT
TRBV18	.	TRBJ2-7	TRBD2	CASSRGLGLAGGSSSYEQYF	TGTGCCAGCTCACGGGGGCTCGGACTAGCGGGAGGGAGTTCTTCCTACGAGCAGTACTTC
TRBV5-5	.	TRBJ2-7	TRBD1	CASSWGTVSYEQYF	TGTGCCAGCAGCTGGGGGACAGTCTCCTACGAGCAGTACTTC
TRBV11-2	.	TRBJ2-2	TRBD1	CASSSHRGENTGELFF	TGTGCCAGCAGCTCGCACAGGGGCGAGAACACCGGGGAGCTGTTTTTT
TRBV15	.	TRBJ1-4	.	CATSRGDLNEKLFF	TGTGCCACCAGCAGAGGGGACTTAAATGAAAAACTGTTTTTT
TRBV7-2	.	TRBJ1-3	.	CASSSPGPAGNTIYF	TGTGCCAGCAGTTCACCAGGGCCAGCTGGAAACACCATATATTTT
TRBV5-6	.	TRBJ2-7	.	CASSSTSHPLYEQYF	TGTGCCAGCAGCTCAACTAGTCACCCGTTGTACGAGCAGTACTTC
TRBV11-2	.	TRBJ1-5	.	CASSLDSYSNQPQHF	TGTGCCAGCAGCCTAGACTCATATAGCAATCAGCCCCAGCATTTT
TRBV27	.	TRBJ2-1	.	CASRDYNEQFF	TGTGCCAGCAGGGACTACAATGAGCAGTTCTTC
TRBV7-9	.	TRBJ1-3	.	CASSPDGSSGNTIYF	TGTGCCAGCAGCCCGGACGGGAGCTCTGGAAACACCATATATTTT
TRBV7-2	.	TRBJ1-2	.	CASSSPDGNYGYTF	TGTGCCAGCAGCTCACCTGACGGTAACTATGGCTACACCTTC
TRBV7-5	.	TRBJ1-2	.	CAGTGTSGYTF	TGTGCCGGGACAGGGACTTCGGGCTACACCTTC
TRBV5-4	.	TRBJ1-1	TRBD1	CATGNSGQWSNTEAFF	TGTGCCACGGGAAATTCGGGACAGTGGTCGAACACTGAAGCTTTCTTT
TRBV6-1	.	TRBJ1-1	.	CASSEGTTEAFF	TGTGCCAGCAGTGAAGGAACCACTGAAGCTTTCTTT
TRBV7-8	once	TRBJ2-2	.	CASSLLGANTGELFF	TGTGCCAGCAGCCTTCTCGGGGCAAACACCGGGGAGCTGTTTTTT
TRBV5-1	.	TRBJ2-1	TRBD2	CASSLASGRTYNEQFF	TGCGCCAGCAGCTTGGCTAGCGGGAGGACCTACAATGAGCAGTTCTTC
TRBV6-5	once	TRBJ1-1	TRBD1	CASRKTGGGHAEAFF	TGTGCCAGCAGGAAGACAGGGGGCGGGCACGCTGAAGCTTTCTTT
TRBV9	.	TRBJ1-5	.	CASSPAGNNQPQHF	TGTGCCAGCAGCCCCGCAGGGAACAATCAGCCCCAGCATTTT
TRBV6-1	.	TRBJ1-5	.	CASRDSNQPQHF	TGTGCCAGCAGGGACAGCAATCAGCCCCAGCATTTT
TRBV19	.	TRBJ1-5	TRBD1	CASSKGQARQPQHF	TGTGCCAGTAGTAAAGGACAGGCACGTCAGCCCCAGCATTTT
TRBV4-1	.	TRBJ2-7	.	CASSQIPLSSYEQYF	TGCGCCAGCAGCCAAATCCCGCTTAGCTCCTACGAGCAGTACTTC
TRBV5-6	.	TRBJ1-2	.	CASSSPPGANYGYTF	TGTGCCAGCAGCTCCCCCCCGGGAGCTAACTATGGCTACACCTTC
TRBV5-1	.	TRBJ2-1	.	CASSSQARNEQFF	TGCGCCAGCAGCTCACAAGCGCGCAATGAGCAGTTCTTC
TRBV30	.	TRBJ1-3	.	CAWSIGHSGNTIYF	TGTGCCTGGAGTATTGGGCATTCTGGAAACACCATATATTTT
TRBV7-2	.	TRBJ2-6	.	CASSLVLWYGANVLTF	TGTGCCAGCAGCTTAGTACTGTGGTACGGGGCCAACGTCCTGACTTTC
TRBV27	.	TRBJ2-1	.	CASTSLGGFNEQFF	TGTGCCAGCACTTCTCTCGGGGGATTCAATGAGCAGTTCTTC
TRBV5-1	.	TRBJ2-1	.	CASSNGPQQFF	TGCGCCAGCAGCAACGGACCGCAGCAGTTCTTC
TRBV27	once	TRBJ2-1	.	CASSLSAGSSYNEQFF	TGTGCCAGCAGTTTATCGGCGGGAAGCTCCTACAATGAGCAGTTCTTC
TRBV9	once	TRBJ2-5	.	CASSAEGHLYF	TGCGCCAGCAGCGCCGAGGGGCATCTGTACTTC